Listed below are T cell receptor beta chains from one sample, sequenced in a study of identifying expanded T cells in peripheral blood. Sequenced by immunoSEQ multiplex PCR; TCRdb stores in-frame clones only, minus some. The sample holds roughly 86,000 clones, around 84% seen once. Sequencing was done on a sample of blood. These receptors all come from a person aged 18-70 years in good health. CDR3s include the opening cysteine and the closing phenylalanine or tryptophan. A D gene is named only where the DNA matches it firmly. The listing skips clone size in some rows; elsewhere it reads once, few, many or a size class.

DNA | CDR3 | J | D | V | length | size
TGTGCCAGCAGTTTAAAACCCGGACAGGGCACCTATAATTCACCCCTCCACTTT | CASSLKPGQGTYNSPLHF | TRBJ1-6 | TRBD1 | TRBV27 | 18 | -
TGTGCCAGCAGCTCCGTTATAAACACTGAAGCTTTCTTT | CASSSVINTEAFF | TRBJ1-1 | - | TRBV6-6 | 13 | -
TGCGCCAGCAGCCCGGGTAGGGGGATAACCGGGGAGCTGTTTTTT | CASSPGRGITGELFF | TRBJ2-2 | - | TRBV4-1 | 15 | -
TGCGCCAGCAGCTTGCCCTCCTACGAGCAGTACTTC | CASSLPSYEQYF | TRBJ2-7 | - | TRBV5-1 | 12 | -
TGTGCCAGCAGCTACCGAACAGCCCCAGATACGCAGTATTTT | CASSYRTAPDTQYF | TRBJ2-3 | - | TRBV7-2 | 14 | -
TGTGCCTGGAGTGCTCCTGTGCGCGGGGCCACGACACTAGCCAAAAACATTCAGTACTTC | CAWSAPVRGATTLAKNIQYF | TRBJ2-4 | - | TRBV30 | 20 | -
TGTGCCAGCAGCTTTACGACGGAGGGCTACACCTTC | CASSFTTEGYTF | TRBJ1-2 | - | TRBV7-2 | 12 | -
TGTGCCAGCCGACCCGGGACAGACTATGGCTACACCTTC | CASRPGTDYGYTF | TRBJ1-2 | TRBD1 | TRBV6-1 | 13 | -
TGTGCCAGCTCACCTTATTTGACTGAAGCTTTCTTT | CASSPYLTEAFF | TRBJ1-1 | - | TRBV18 | 12 | -
TGTGCCAGCAGTCTCACAGGGGGGGTGATGAACACTGAAGCTTTCTTT | CASSLTGGVMNTEAFF | TRBJ1-1 | TRBD1 | TRBV27 | 16 | -
TGTGCCAGCAGCTTAGGACTTGGCGGGGGCCGAAATGAAAAACTGTTTTTT | CASSLGLGGGRNEKLFF | TRBJ1-4 | - | TRBV7-9 | 17 | -
TGTGCCAGCAGCTGGGGGGGGACTAGCTCTGATGAGCAGTTCTTC | CASSWGGTSSDEQFF | TRBJ2-1 | TRBD2 | TRBV5-8 | 15 | -
TGTGCCAGCAGTTTGCTAGCGGGGGCGTCTTACGAGCAGTACTTC | CASSLLAGASYEQYF | TRBJ2-7 | TRBD2 | TRBV28 | 15 | -
TGCGCCAGCAGTGAACGACAGGGATCACACTACGAGCAGTACTTC | CASSERQGSHYEQYF | TRBJ2-7 | TRBD1 | TRBV10-1 | 15 | -
TGTGCCAGCAGCTTAATGCACTCTAGCACAGATACGCAGTATTTT | CASSLMHSSTDTQYF | TRBJ2-3 | - | TRBV7-2 | 15 | -
TGTGCCAGCAGCTTAGGCAGCGGCTACGAGCAGTACTTC | CASSLGSGYEQYF | TRBJ2-7 | - | TRBV5-8 | 13 | few
TGTGCCAGTAGTCCCCGACAGACCACAGATACGCAGTATTTT | CASSPRQTTDTQYF | TRBJ2-3 | - | TRBV19 | 14 | -
TGTGCCAGCAGTGTGGCCCCCCTAGGAGGAACTGAAGCTTTCTTT | CASSVAPLGGTEAFF | TRBJ1-1 | - | TRBV2 | 15 | once
TGCGCCAGCGGCCGGGACAGACCTTCCCAAGAGACCCAGTACTTC | CASGRDRPSQETQYF | TRBJ2-5 | TRBD1 | TRBV5-1 | 15 | -
TGTGCCAGTAGAGTATTCGCGGGGGGGCCCACTGAAGCTTTCTTT | CASRVFAGGPTEAFF | TRBJ1-1 | - | TRBV19 | 15 | -
TGTGCCATCAGTGAGTCCACAGGGTTCCAGCCCCAGCATTTT | CAISESTGFQPQHF | TRBJ1-5 | - | TRBV10-3 | 14 | -
TGTGCCAGCAGCCAACAGGGGGCGAATGGCTACACCTTC | CASSQQGANGYTF | TRBJ1-2 | TRBD1 | TRBV6-6 | 13 | -
TGTGCCAGCGTCACCGGGACAGGGCACACCGGGGAGCTGTTTTTT | CASVTGTGHTGELFF | TRBJ2-2 | TRBD1 | TRBV6-1 | 15 | -
TGTGCCAGCAGTCGAGACAGGGGAAACAATGAGCAGTTCTTC | CASSRDRGNNEQFF | TRBJ2-1 | TRBD1 | TRBV9 | 14 | -
TGTGCCACCAGCAGTGGGGCGGACAGGGTAAGAGAGACCCAGTACTTC | CATSSGADRVRETQYF | TRBJ2-5 | TRBD1 | TRBV15 | 16 | -
TGTGCCAGCAGTCCCCGACTCGACAGGGCAGGTGAAAAACTGTTTTTT | CASSPRLDRAGEKLFF | TRBJ1-4 | TRBD1 | TRBV27 | 16 | -
TGTGCCAGCTCACCAGTAAGCGGAAGCACAGATACGCAGTATTTT | CASSPVSGSTDTQYF | TRBJ2-3 | - | TRBV18 | 15 | -
TGTGCCAGCAGTCGCACAAAGATAGAAGAGACCCAGTACTTC | CASSRTKIEETQYF | TRBJ2-5 | - | TRBV2 | 14 | -
TGTGCCTGGAGCTGGTCTGGAAACACCATATATTTT | CAWSWSGNTIYF | TRBJ1-3 | - | TRBV30 | 12 | few
TGTGCCTGGAGAACATCGGGACAGGCCCGAGGGGGCTATGGCTACACCTTC | CAWRTSGQARGGYGYTF | TRBJ1-2 | TRBD1 | TRBV30 | 17 | -
TGTGCCAGTAGTGAAGTGAATCAGCCCCAGCATTTT | CASSEVNQPQHF | TRBJ1-5 | - | TRBV19 | 12 | -
TGCGCCAGCAGCTTGGACAGAACTACCGCCCACACTGAAGCTTTCTTT | CASSLDRTTAHTEAFF | TRBJ1-1 | - | TRBV5-1 | 16 | -
TGTGCCAGCAGTTTATGGGCGTCAGGGAACGAGCCCCAGCATTTT | CASSLWASGNEPQHF | TRBJ1-5 | - | TRBV27 | 15 | -